The 31 T cell receptor beta chains in this list originate from one sample, sequenced in a study of blood T cells in healthy people across ages (dated by TCRdb to 2015 to 2017). The protocol used for the library was 5' RACE. The data were produced on an Illumina HiSeq 2500. The second PCR ran for about 6 to 12 cycles and used a J-beta primer mix along with a sample-barcoded 5' primer. TCRdb redid the processing of the public reads, applying fastp at Q25 and MiXCR, and retained in-frame beta chains. All rows with the same CDR3 protein become a single entry with the most common DNA and genes. A total of roughly 1 million distinct CDR3 sequences appear in this sample, around 25% of them only once. Less than 0.85% of the sample is in the top ten clones. This sample was shared with a second study, whose subject was T cells of mothers and their children.

The sample comprised blood. The receptors shown here come from a girl aged 2 to 10 in good health.

Only a few counts were recorded for this clonotype. The V call is TRBV20-1, the J call TRBJ2-5, with 10 bases identical to TRBD2. The DNA end favors TRBJ2-7, so the J call may be wrong. The CDR3 totals 16 residues. Germline V gene data show CDR1 as DFQATT and CDR2 as SNEGSKA (reference sequence). The DNA for the CDR3 is TGCAGTGCTAGTACAAGCGGGAGGGGCAGGGACTACGAGCAGTACTTC. It translates to CSASTSGRGRDYEQYF.

This clonotype was counted a single time. The chain joins TRBV6-2 or TRBV6-3 to TRBJ1-2, with D unclear. Germline CDR1 and CDR2: MNHEY and SVGEGT. The V gene lost 6 bases and the J gene lost 2 bases, with 16 bases spanning the gap. The CDR3 totals 15 residues. The CDR3 sequence is CASSLPTPGNYGYTF. The DNA of the CDR3 is TGTGCCAGCAGCTTACCGACCCCCGGAAACTATGGCTACACCTTC.

This chain links TRBV3-1 with TRBJ2-7, with D tentatively TRBD2 (5 bases). The germline gives CDR1 LGHDT, CDR2 YNNKEL (reference sequence). The V gene lost 2 bases and the J gene lost 9 bases, with 11 bases spanning the gap. There are 12 residues in the CDR3. The CDR3 sequence: CASSQTRGWQYF. CDR3 bases: TGTGCCAGCAGCCAAACGCGAGGGTGGCAGTACTTC.

The J gene is TRBJ2-2, the V gene TRBV10-3; D gene unclear. The germline gives CDR1 ENHRY, CDR2 SYGVKD. V shed 0 bases and J shed 6 bases, with 8 bases lying between them. This CDR3 has 14 residues. CDR3 region: CAISESTGPGELFF. In nucleotides, the CDR3 is TGTGCCATCAGTGAGTCGACCGGGCCCGGGGAGCTGTTTTTT.

This rearrangement joins TRBV6-5 to TRBJ2-7, with no clear D. Germline V CDR1 and CDR2: MNHEY, SVGAGI. V lost 4 bases and J lost 0, with 10 bases in between. The CDR3 loop spans 14 amino acids. CDR3 sequence reads: CASSSSISSYEQYF. The CDR3 DNA is TGTGCCAGCAGTTCTTCCATAAGCTCCTACGAGCAGTACTTC.

Turning to this clonotype: A read error may account for a junction end that differs from germline. The DNA of the CDR3 is TGTGCCAGCAGCCCCCGGGGCTCGAACACTGGAGCTTTCTTT. This sequence encodes CASSPRGSNTGAFF. The V gene is TRBV12-3 or TRBV12-4, the J gene TRBJ1-1, with D possibly being TRBD1 (5 bases). The CDR3 runs 14 residues.

This chain joins TRBV11-3 and TRBJ2-1; D not resolved. This CDR3 region has 12 residues. CDR1 and CDR2 (germline): SGHNT, YENEEA. Trimming cost V 5 bases and J 10 bases, with 12 bases left between them. As DNA, the CDR3 is TGTGCCAGCAGCCCGTCTGTAAGAGAGCAGTTCTTC. This encodes CASSPSVREQFF.

The chain couples TRBV7-6 to TRBJ2-1, with 15 bases lining up with TRBD2. The CDR3 runs to 19 residues. Germline V gene sequence: CDR1 SGHVS, CDR2 FNYEAQ. V shed 4 bases and J 3 bases; nucleotides not matched to a gene: 10. The CDR3 nucleotides are TGTGCCAGCAGCTCAACCGGGACTAGCGGGGGGACCTACTACAATGAGCAGTTCTTC. The encoded protein is CASSSTGTSGGTYYNEQFF. Complete variable domain (other parts from reference TRBV7-6 and TRBJ2-1): GAGVSQSPRYKVTKRGQDVALRCDPISGHVSLYWYRQALGQGPEFLTYFNYEAQQDKSGLPNDRFSAERPEGSISTLTIQRTEQRDSAMYRCASSSTGTSGGTYYNEQFFGPGTRLTVL.

V is TRBV6-5 and J is TRBJ2-3, with D uncertain. The germline gives CDR1 MNHEY, CDR2 SVGAGI. The CDR3 consists of 15 residues. Trimming took off 6 bases at V and 2 bases at J, with 15 bases between the two ends. The CDR3 is CASSPFGTHTDTQYF. The CDR3 DNA is TGTGCCAGCAGCCCATTTGGCACGCACACAGATACGCAGTATTTT.

This clonotype has just a few counts. This sequence joins TRBV5-1 and TRBJ1-3; a possible D gene is TRBD1 (6 bases). With 4 bases removed from V and 0 bases from J, the gap between germline ends came to 17 bases. CDR1 and CDR2 (germline): SGHRS, YFSETQ. The CDR3 is 17 amino acids. CDR3 coding DNA: TGCGCCAGCAGCATGGACAGTTCCACCTACTCTGGAAACACCATATATTTT. Translated, it gives CASSMDSSTYSGNTIYF.

This clonotype was picked up a small number of times. This chain joins TRBV6-5 and TRBJ2-1; unclear D gene. Germline CDR1 MNHEY, CDR2 SVGAGI. The CDR3 is 14 residues long. Trimming shortened V by 5 bases and J by 4 bases, and 12 bases separated the two germline ends. Written as DNA, the CDR3 is TGTGCCAGCAGTCCCTCGCGTGAATACAATGAGCAGTTCTTC. Translated: CASSPSREYNEQFF.

The chain carries TRBV20-1 and TRBJ1-4; D may be TRBD1 (5 bases). Deletions cut 3 bases from V and 2 bases from J, with 10 bases between. Germline V gene sequence: CDR1 DFQATT, CDR2 SNEGSKA (reference sequence). The CDR3 is 14 residues long. The CDR3 region is CSARLTVTNEKLFF. CDR3 sequence (DNA): TGCAGTGCTAGGTTGACAGTTACTAATGAAAAACTGTTTTTT.

The chain recombines TRBV13 with TRBJ2-3; 8 bases are shared with TRBD1. The V and J ends lost 4 bases and 4 bases, in that order; junction bases with no gene match: 10. Germline CDR1 and CDR2: PRHDT and FYEKMQ (reference sequence). There are 16 residues in the CDR3. CDR3 in amino acids: CASSYTGGGGSDTQYF. In DNA, the CDR3 is TGTGCCAGCAGCTATACAGGGGGTGGGGGTTCAGATACGCAGTATTTT.

Only a few counts were recorded for this clonotype. J is TRBJ2-4 and V is TRBV29-1; D is undetermined. V was clipped by 5 bases and J by 0 bases, with 11 bases between them. CDR1 is SQVTM, CDR2 ANQGSEA, per germline. This CDR3 has 14 amino acids. DNA for the CDR3: TGCAGCGTTAAGGCCCGACTAGCCAAAAACATTCAGTACTTC. Amino acids: CSVKARLAKNIQYF. The full variable domain, its missing parts supplied by reference TRBV29-1 and TRBJ2-4, is SAVISQKPSRDICQRGTSLTIQCQVDSQVTMMFWYRQQPGQSLTLIATANQGSEATYESGFVIDKFPISRPNLTFSTLTVSNMSPEDSSIYLCSVKARLAKNIQYFGAGTRLSVL.

This clonotype was counted only a few times. V usage is TRBV7-8 and J usage is TRBJ2-2; TRBD1 matches 7 bases. CDR3 size: 18 residues. The J segment lost 0 bases and the V segment lost 1 base, leaving 8 bases of the junction unmatched. Germline V lookup: CDR1 SGHVS, CDR2 FQNEAQ. CDR3 in amino acids: CASSLGQGGAANTGELFF. The CDR3 DNA reads as TGTGCCAGCAGCTTAGGGCAAGGGGGCGCAGCGAACACCGGGGAGCTGTTTTTT.

The chain recombines TRBV4-3 with TRBJ2-2; TRBD1 or TRBD2 may be the D gene (6 bases each). Germline loops: CDR1 LGHNA, CDR2 YSLEER. This CDR3 is built from 14 residues. Trimming removed 0 bases at V and 6 bases at J, with 8 bases between. The CDR3 sequence is CASSQEGGAGELFF. The DNA for the CDR3 is TGCGCCAGCAGCCAAGAGGGGGGCGCCGGGGAGCTGTTTTTT.

There are a few counts of this clonotype. The chain employs TRBV28 and TRBJ2-3; D possibly uses TRBD1 or TRBD2 (5 bases each). The V end was cut by 4 bases, the J end by 4 bases, with 12 bases between. The germline V gene encodes CDR1 MDHEN and CDR2 SYDVKM. The CDR3 is made up of 14 amino acids. The CDR3 nucleotides are TGTGCCAGCAGTTGGACTGGGGGAGCAGATACGCAGTATTTT. Translated, it gives CASSWTGGADTQYF.

Note on this clonotype: It is likely a read error, because the conserved phenylalanine at the end of the CDR3 is missing. V and J are TRBV3-1 and TRBJ1-2; D not certain. In germline, CDR1 is LGHDT, CDR2 YNNKEL (reference sequence). This CDR3 spans 14 amino acids. V gave up 0 bases and J gave up 8 bases, with 13 bases separating them. In nucleotides, the CDR3 is TGTGCCAGCAGCCAAGAGTCGATTCCGGGGGGCTACACCTTG. Translated: CASSQESIPGGYTL.

This clonotype was observed many times. The V call is TRBV11-2, the J call TRBJ2-5; TRBD1 matches at 7 bases. CDR3 length: 13 amino acids. V shed 3 bases, J shed 5 bases, and the junction held 3 bases outside the gene matches. Germline V gene lookup returns CDR1 SGHAT and CDR2 FQNNGV. CDR3 in DNA: TGTGCCAGCAGCTTCGACAGGGAGGAGACCCAGTACTTC. Protein: CASSFDREETQYF.

The chain links TRBV5-1 to TRBJ2-5; 8 bases agree with TRBD2. Germline V gene sequence: CDR1 SGHRS, CDR2 YFSETQ. J was trimmed by 4 bases and V by 0 bases; bases with no gene match: 5. CDR3 length: 15 residues. CDR3 DNA: TGCGCCAGCAGCTTGGAGGGACTAGGGGCAGAGACCCAGTACTTC. Amino acid sequence: CASSLEGLGAETQYF.

This chain connects TRBV5-1 to TRBJ2-5; the D call may be TRBD1 or TRBD2 (5 bases each). The DNA end lines up better with TRBJ2-1; the J call may be wrong. The V gene's germline CDR1 is SGHRS and CDR2 YFSETQ. The CDR3 is 16 residues long. The CDR3 here is CASSLGPPTNYNEQFF. As DNA, the CDR3 is TGCGCCAGCAGCCTGGGACCCCCGACTAACTACAATGAGCAGTTCTTC.

In its sample, this clonotype was seen a few times. The V and J genes are TRBV12-3 or TRBV12-4 and TRBJ2-5; no firm D call. The V end was cut by 4 bases, the J end by 2 bases, with 17 bases between. The CDR3 consists of 16 residues. This CDR3 reads CASSSLDSIPQETQYF. CDR3 sequence (DNA): TGTGCCAGCAGTTCCCTCGATTCTATCCCTCAAGAGACCCAGTACTTC.

The chain recombines TRBV13 with TRBJ2-1; no firm D call. Trimming cost V 3 bases and J 1 base, with 16 bases left between them. Germline V gives CDR1 PRHDT, CDR2 FYEKMQ (reference sequence). The CDR3 spans 17 residues. For the CDR3, the DNA is TGTGCCAGCAGCTTTTGGGTTACTGAAGGGTCCTACAATGAGCAGTTCTTC. Translated: CASSFWVTEGSYNEQFF. Full variable domain (rest looked up from reference TRBV13 and TRBJ2-1): AAGVIQSPRHLIKEKRETATLKCYPIPRHDTVYWYQQGPGQDPQFLISFYEKMQSDKGSIPDRFSAQQFSDYHSELNMSSLELGDSALYFCASSFWVTEGSYNEQFFGPGTRLTVL.

This clonotype appeared many times. The V gene is TRBV20-1, the J gene TRBJ2-7; 7 positions match TRBD1. The length of the CDR3 is 16 residues. V shed 0 bases, J shed 2 bases, and the junction held 10 bases outside the gene matches. Per the germline V gene, CDR1 is DFQATT and CDR2 is SNEGSKA (reference sequence). CDR3 coding DNA: TGCAGTGCTAGAGAAAAAACAAGGGGGCTGACCTACGAGCAGTACTTC. Its translation is CSAREKTRGLTYEQYF.

This chain connects TRBV29-1 to TRBJ2-7; 7 nucleotides agree with TRBD1. V dropped 3 bases and J dropped 5; count of bases not matched to a gene: 7. Germline values: CDR1 SQVTM, CDR2 ANQGSEA. The CDR3 runs 13 residues. The CDR3 loop is CSVEGDSQNEQYF. The CDR3 region has the DNA TGCAGCGTTGAGGGGGACAGCCAAAACGAGCAGTACTTC.

Notes on this clonotype: The junction departs from the called germline gene at one end, perhaps through a read error. The V call is TRBV20-1, the J call TRBJ1-5, with D unresolved. The CDR3 is 11 residues long. Germline lookup yields CDR1 DFQATT and CDR2 SNEGSKA (reference sequence). The CDR3 DNA reads as TGCAGTGCCAGAGAGGGCCAGCCCCAGCATTTT. It codes for CSAREGQPQHF.

This clonotype came up a few times. A clone one base away is much larger, so this may be a read error. This sequence joins TRBV5-4 and TRBJ2-7; TRBD1 matches 9 bases. The CDR3 runs to 12 residues. Germline V gene sequence: CDR1 SGHNT, CDR2 YYREEE (reference sequence). Losses at the gene ends were 4 bases for V and 6 bases for J; bases not matched to a gene: 2. This chain's CDR3 is CASSGTGFEQYF. CDR3 sequence (DNA): TGTGCCAGCAGCGGGACAGGGTTCGAGCAGTACTTC.

The V call is TRBV9, the J call TRBJ2-1, with 11 bases fitting TRBD2. With V trimmed by 4 bases and J by 9 bases, 12 bases remained unmatched. The germline gives CDR1 SGDLS, CDR2 YYNGEE. The CDR3 is made up of 16 amino acids. The CDR3 nucleotides read TGTGCCAGCAGCCCACCAGTCCCCGGGACTAGCGGTGAGCAGTTCTTC. Translation gives CASSPPVPGTSGEQFF.

This clonotype appeared a few times. A junction end diverges from the germline sequence, so it may reflect a read error. The chain has TRBV7-6 and TRBJ2-3; 11 bases are a match to TRBD2. The CDR3 extends over 15 amino acids. CDR1 and CDR2 (germline): SGHVS, FNYEAQ. DNA for the CDR3: TGTGCCAGCAGCGGTAGCGGGAGGGCCTCAGATACGCGGTATTTT. Its protein is CASSGSGRASDTRYF.

Here the CDR3 DNA reads TGCAGCACTACTGTAGCGGGGGGTTACAATGAGCAGTTCTTC. It yields the protein CSTTVAGGYNEQFF. The genes are TRBV29-1 and TRBJ2-1; 10 bases map to TRBD2. The V gene's germline CDR1 is SQVTM and CDR2 ANQGSEA. With V trimmed by 8 bases and J by 4 bases, 8 bases remained unmatched. CDR3 length equals 14 residues.

The chain joins TRBV10-3 to TRBJ2-5; tentatively, D is TRBD1 or TRBD2 (5 bases each). Matching the DNA end better, TRBJ2-7 makes the J call doubtful. The CDR3 has 15 amino acids. Per germline, CDR1 ENHRY and CDR2 SYGVKD. The CDR3 nucleotides read TGTGCCATCAGTGACGGGTCTCCCGAGGGGTACGAGCAGTACTTC. It encodes CAISDGSPEGYEQYF.